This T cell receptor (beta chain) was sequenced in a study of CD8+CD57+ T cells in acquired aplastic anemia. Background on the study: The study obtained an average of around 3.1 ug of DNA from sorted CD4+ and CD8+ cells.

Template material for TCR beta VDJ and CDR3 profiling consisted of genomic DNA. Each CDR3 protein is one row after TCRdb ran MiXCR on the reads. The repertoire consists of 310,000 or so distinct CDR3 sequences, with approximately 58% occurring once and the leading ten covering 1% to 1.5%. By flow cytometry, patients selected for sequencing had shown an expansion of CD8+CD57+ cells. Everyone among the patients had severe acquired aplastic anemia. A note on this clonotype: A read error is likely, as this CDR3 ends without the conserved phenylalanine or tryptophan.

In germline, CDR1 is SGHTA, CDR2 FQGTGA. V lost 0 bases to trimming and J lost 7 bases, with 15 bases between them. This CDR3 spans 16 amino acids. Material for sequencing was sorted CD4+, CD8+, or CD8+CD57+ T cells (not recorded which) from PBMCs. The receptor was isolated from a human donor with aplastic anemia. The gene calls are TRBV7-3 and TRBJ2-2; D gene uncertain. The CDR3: CASSLTRASTYGELFL. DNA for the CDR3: TGTGCCAGCAGCTTAACCCGAGCTAGTACTTACGGGGAGCTGTTTCTT.